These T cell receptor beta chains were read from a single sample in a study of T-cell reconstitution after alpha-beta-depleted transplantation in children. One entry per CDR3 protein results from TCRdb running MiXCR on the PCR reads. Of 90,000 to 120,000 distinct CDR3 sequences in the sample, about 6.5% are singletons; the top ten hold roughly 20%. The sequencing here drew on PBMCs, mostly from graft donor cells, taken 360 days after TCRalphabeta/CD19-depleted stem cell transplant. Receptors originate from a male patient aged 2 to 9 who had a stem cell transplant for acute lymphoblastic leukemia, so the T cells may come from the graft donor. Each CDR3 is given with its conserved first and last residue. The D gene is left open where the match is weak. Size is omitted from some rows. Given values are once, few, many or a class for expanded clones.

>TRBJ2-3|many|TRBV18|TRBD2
TGTGCCAGCTCACCACCGTCACTAGCGGTTATAACAGATACGCAGTATTTT
CASSPPSLAVITDTQYF
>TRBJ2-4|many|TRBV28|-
TGTGCCAGCAGTTTGGTGGAAGGTAACATTCAGTACTTC
CASSLVEGNIQYF
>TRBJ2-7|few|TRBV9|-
TGTGCCAGCAGCGTAGGTTGGGGCGGCAGATCCTACGAGCAGTACTTC
CASSVGWGGRSYEQYF
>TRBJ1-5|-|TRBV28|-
TGTGCCTCACGTACGAGGCGGCCGCCTGATCAGCCCCAGCATTTT
CASRTRRPPDQPQHF
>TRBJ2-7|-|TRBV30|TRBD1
TGTGCCTGGAGTACCGACAGGGGCTTTAGCTCCTACGAGCAGTACTTC
CAWSTDRGFSSYEQYF
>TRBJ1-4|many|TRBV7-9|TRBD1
TGTGCCAGCAGCTCCATCCAGGGGGCTAGTGAAAAACTGTTTTTT
CASSSIQGASEKLFF
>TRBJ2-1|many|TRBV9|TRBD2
TGTGCCAGCAGCGTAGGACTAGCGGAGCATGAGCAGTTCTTC
CASSVGLAEHEQFF
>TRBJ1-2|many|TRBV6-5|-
TGTGCCAGCAGTTACTCGTTGGACAGAGTATATGGCTACACCTTC
CASSYSLDRVYGYTF
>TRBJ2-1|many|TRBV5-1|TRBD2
TGCGCCAGCAGCTTGGCCCGGACTAGCTATAACAATGAGCAGTTCTTC
CASSLARTSYNNEQFF
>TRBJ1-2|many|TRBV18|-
TGTGCCAGCTCACCCTCAAGGGGCGAAGATAACTATGGCTACACCTTC
CASSPSRGEDNYGYTF
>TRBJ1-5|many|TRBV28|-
TGTGCCAGCAGTGACCTCAGGGATAACAATCAGCCCCAGCATTTT
CASSDLRDNNQPQHF
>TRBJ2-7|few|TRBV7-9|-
TGTGCCAGCACCCGTGGGGGTACAGCGTCCTACGAGCAGTACTTC
CASTRGGTASYEQYF
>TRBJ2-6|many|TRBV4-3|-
TGCGCCAGCAGCCAGCGACAGTCTCTGGTGGCCAACGTCCTGACTTTC
CASSQRQSLVANVLTF
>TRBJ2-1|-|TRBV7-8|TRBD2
TGTGCCAGCAGCTTAATACTAGCGTTGAGCTCCTACAATGAGCAGTTCTTC
CASSLILALSSYNEQFF
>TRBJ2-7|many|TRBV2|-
TGTGCAAGCGGCGAGCAGTACTTC
CASGEQYF
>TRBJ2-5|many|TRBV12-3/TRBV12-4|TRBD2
TGTGCCAGCAGTTTTAGGGAGGGGCGGACCCAGTACTTC
CASSFREGRTQYF